This entry features one TCR beta chain sequence. Its target is not known. Germline V gene lookup returns CDR1 SNHLY and CDR2 FYNNEI. This CDR3 has 11 amino acids. This sample stems from a study of T cells expressing NK-cell markers. On the study more broadly: Most of the eight sequenced donors tested HCMV-seropositive; one tested seronegative.

Findings and limits, study-wide: Researchers report these clonotypes also headed the CD3+CD56-NKG2C+ fraction in a few donors.

TCRdb reprocessed the 5' RACE reads and keeps a single row for each CDR3 protein, giving no DNA. This repertoire includes 200,000 to 300,000 distinct CDR3 sequences. V usage is TRBV2 and J usage is TRBJ2-5. This TCR derives from a woman between 18 and 69 years old in good health. Material: blood T cells: a sorted CD56 or NKG2C T cell subset, CD4+ or CD8+ T cells, or bulk PBMC T cells (not recorded which). The CDR3 here is CASRYQETQYF. Variable domain in full (rest from reference TRBV2 and TRBJ2-5): EPEVTQTPSHQVTQMGQEVILRCVPISNHLYFYWYRQILGQKVEFLVSFYNNEISEKSEIFDDQFSVERPDGSNFTLKIRSTKLEDSAMYFCASRYQETQYFGPGTRLLVL.